Listed here is a single TCR beta chain. The source of the sample is a study of CD8 T cells in Susac syndrome. Random hexamers served to reverse transcribe roughly 0.45 to 1 ug RNA. TCRdb processed the immunoSEQ multiplex PCR reads anew with MiXCR; each CDR3 protein has one entry. The sample lists some 180,000 distinct CDR3 sequences, roughly nine tenths occurring once. The sequence was collected from a human donor with Susac syndrome. The sample consisted of CD4+ T cells from PBMCs.

Here the CDR3 DNA reads TGCAGTGCTAGAGCACAGGGCAGGCCTGGGGCCAACGTCCTGACTTTC. Amino acids: CSARAQGRPGANVLTF. The chain links TRBV20-1 to TRBJ2-6; the D gene is possibly TRBD1 (6 bases). The germline V and J ends were trimmed by 1 base and 2 bases, with 12 bases remaining between them. Per the germline V gene, CDR1 is DFQATT and CDR2 is SNEGSKA (reference sequence). The CDR3 contains 16 residues.